The source of this TCR beta chain is a study of spatial heterogeneity in lung cancer. All TCR cDNA molecules were individually tagged with a unique molecular identifier. TCRdb passed the 5' RACE reads through MiXCR, listing each CDR3 protein once. The repertoire holds under 80,000 distinct CDR3 sequences, approximately 6.3% seen once, with roughly 14% in the top ten. CDR3 length equals 14 residues. Germline V gene sequence: CDR1 SQVTM, CDR2 ANQGSEA. Trimming shortened V by 0 bases and J by 0 bases, and 6 bases separated the two germline ends. This clonotype was picked up many times. Time point denoted: sample taken at primary tumor resection. Whole RNA, which was extracted from tumor, nontumor lung tissue or frozen PBMC, was sequenced without any cell sorting.

This receptor was taken from a female donor with early-stage non-small cell lung cancer. This chain joins TRBV29-1 and TRBJ2-1; D is undetermined. This specimen consisted of PBMCs, obtained at surgery. This CDR3 is CSVEDFPSYNEQFF. The CDR3 DNA sequence: TGCAGCGTTGAAGATTTCCCCTCCTACAATGAGCAGTTCTTC.